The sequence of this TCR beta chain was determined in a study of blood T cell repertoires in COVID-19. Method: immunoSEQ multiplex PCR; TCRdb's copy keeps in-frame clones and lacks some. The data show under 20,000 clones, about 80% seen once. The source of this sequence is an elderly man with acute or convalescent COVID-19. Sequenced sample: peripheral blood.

CDR3 DNA: TGTGCCAGCAGCTTAAACGCCCACGAGGATACGCAGTATTTT. This gives the protein CASSLNAHEDTQYF. This sequence joins TRBV7-8 and TRBJ2-3; D unresolved. Trimming took 2 bases from V and 6 from J, leaving 12 bases between them. The CDR3 totals 14 residues. Per the germline V gene, CDR1 is SGHVS and CDR2 is FQNEAQ.